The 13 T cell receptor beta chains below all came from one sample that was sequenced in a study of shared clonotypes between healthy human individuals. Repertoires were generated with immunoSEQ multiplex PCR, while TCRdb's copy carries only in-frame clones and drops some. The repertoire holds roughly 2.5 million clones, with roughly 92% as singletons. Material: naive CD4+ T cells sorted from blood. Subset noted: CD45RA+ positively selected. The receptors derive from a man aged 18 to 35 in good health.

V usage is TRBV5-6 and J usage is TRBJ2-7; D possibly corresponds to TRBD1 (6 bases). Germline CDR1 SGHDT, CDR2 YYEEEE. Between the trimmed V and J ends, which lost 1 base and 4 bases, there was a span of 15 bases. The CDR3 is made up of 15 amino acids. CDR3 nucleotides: TGTGCCAGCAGCTTGTTGTCGGACAGAGTGTACGAGCAGTACTTC. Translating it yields CASSLLSDRVYEQYF.

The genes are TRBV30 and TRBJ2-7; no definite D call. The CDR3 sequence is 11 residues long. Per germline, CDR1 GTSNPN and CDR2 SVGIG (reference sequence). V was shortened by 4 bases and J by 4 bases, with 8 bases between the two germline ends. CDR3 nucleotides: TGTGCCTGGACTAGGGATTACGAGCAGTACTTC. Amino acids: CAWTRDYEQYF. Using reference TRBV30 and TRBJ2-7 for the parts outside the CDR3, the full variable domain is SQTIHQWPATLVQPVGSPLSLECTVEGTSNPNLYWYRQAAGRGLQLLFYSVGIGQISSEVPQNLSASRPQDRQFILSSKKLLLSDSGFYLCAWTRDYEQYFGPGTRLTVT.

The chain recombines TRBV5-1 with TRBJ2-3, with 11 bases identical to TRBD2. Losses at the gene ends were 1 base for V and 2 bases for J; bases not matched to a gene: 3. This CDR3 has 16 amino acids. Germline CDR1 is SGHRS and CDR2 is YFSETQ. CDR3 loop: CASSLLAGGNTDTQYF. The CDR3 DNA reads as TGCGCCAGCAGCTTGTTAGCGGGGGGGAACACAGATACGCAGTATTTT.

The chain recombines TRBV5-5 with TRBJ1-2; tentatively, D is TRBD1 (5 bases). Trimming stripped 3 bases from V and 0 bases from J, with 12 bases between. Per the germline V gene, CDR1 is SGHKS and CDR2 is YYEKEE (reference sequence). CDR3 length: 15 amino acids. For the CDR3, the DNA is TGTGCCAGCAGCTGGGGGGACCCCGCTAACTATGGCTACACCTTC. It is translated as CASSWGDPANYGYTF.

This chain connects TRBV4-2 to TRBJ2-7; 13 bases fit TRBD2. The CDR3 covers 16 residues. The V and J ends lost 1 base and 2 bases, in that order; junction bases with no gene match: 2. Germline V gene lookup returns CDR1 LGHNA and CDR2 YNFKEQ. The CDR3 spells CASSQGLAGGAYEQYF. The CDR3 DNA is TGTGCCAGCAGCCAAGGACTAGCGGGAGGAGCCTACGAGCAGTACTTC.

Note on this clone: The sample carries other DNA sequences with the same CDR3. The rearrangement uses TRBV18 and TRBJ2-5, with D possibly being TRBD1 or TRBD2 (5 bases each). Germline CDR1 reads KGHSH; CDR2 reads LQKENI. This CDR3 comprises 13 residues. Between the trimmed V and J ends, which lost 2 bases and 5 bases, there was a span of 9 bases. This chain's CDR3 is CASSPNGGETQYF. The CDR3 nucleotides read TGTGCCAGCTCACCAAATGGGGGTGAGACCCAGTACTTC.

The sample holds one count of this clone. CDR3 loop: CASRSDGTYNEQFF. The CDR3 bases are TGTGCCAGCAGATCCGACGGAACTTACAATGAGCAGTTCTTC. The rearrangement links TRBV7-2 to TRBJ2-1; D call uncertain. The V end lost 6 bases, the J end lost 4 bases, and 13 bases lay between the germline ends. CDR1 is SGHTA, CDR2 FQGNSA, per germline. The CDR3 totals 14 residues.

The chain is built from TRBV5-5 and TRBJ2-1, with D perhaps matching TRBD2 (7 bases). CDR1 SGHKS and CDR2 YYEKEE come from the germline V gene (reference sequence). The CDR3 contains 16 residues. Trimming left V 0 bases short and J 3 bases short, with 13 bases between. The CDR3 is CASSLGRGPLYNEQFF. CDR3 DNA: TGTGCCAGCAGCTTGGGGCGGGGGCCTCTCTACAATGAGCAGTTCTTC.

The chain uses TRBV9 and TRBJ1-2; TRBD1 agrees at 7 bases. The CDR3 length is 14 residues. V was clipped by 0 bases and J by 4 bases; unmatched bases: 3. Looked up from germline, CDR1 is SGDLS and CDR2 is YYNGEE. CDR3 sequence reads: CASSVAGQFYGYTF. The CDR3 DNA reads TGTGCCAGCAGCGTAGCGGGACAGTTCTATGGCTACACCTTC.

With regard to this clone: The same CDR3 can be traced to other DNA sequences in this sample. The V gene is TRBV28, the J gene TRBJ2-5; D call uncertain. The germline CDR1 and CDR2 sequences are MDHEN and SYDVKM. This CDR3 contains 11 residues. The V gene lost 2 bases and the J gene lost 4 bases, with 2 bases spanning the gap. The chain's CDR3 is CASSLRETQYF. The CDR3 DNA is TGTGCCAGCAGTTTAAGAGAGACCCAGTACTTC. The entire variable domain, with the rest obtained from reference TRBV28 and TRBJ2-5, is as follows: DVKVTQSSRYLVKRTGEKVFLECVQDMDHENMFWYRQDPGLGLRLIYFSYDVKMKEKGDIPEGYSVSREKKERFSLILESASTNQTSMYLCASSLRETQYFGPGTRLLVL.

As DNA, the CDR3 is TGTGCCACTCTTAATACAGGGGGCTCCTACGAGCAGTACTTC. It codes for CATLNTGGSYEQYF. The chain links TRBV19 to TRBJ2-7; 8 bases align to TRBD1. The V segment lost 10 bases and the J segment 0 bases; nucleotides outside the gene matches: 8. The CDR3 has 14 residues. Germline assignment: CDR1 LNHDA and CDR2 SQIVND (reference sequence).

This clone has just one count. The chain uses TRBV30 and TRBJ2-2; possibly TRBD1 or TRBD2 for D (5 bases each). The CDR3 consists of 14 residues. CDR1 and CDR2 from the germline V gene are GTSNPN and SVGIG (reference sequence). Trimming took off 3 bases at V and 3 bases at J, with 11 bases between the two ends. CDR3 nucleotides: TGTGCCTGGAGGGGACGGAGAGACACCGGGGAGCTGTTTTTT. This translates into CAWRGRRDTGELFF.

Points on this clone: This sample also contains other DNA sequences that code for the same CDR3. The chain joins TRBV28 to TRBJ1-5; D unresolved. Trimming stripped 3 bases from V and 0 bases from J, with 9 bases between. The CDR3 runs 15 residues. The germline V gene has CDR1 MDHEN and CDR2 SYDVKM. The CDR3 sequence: CASSFGGYSNQPQHF. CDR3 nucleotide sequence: TGTGCCAGCAGTTTCGGCGGCTATAGCAATCAGCCCCAGCATTTT.